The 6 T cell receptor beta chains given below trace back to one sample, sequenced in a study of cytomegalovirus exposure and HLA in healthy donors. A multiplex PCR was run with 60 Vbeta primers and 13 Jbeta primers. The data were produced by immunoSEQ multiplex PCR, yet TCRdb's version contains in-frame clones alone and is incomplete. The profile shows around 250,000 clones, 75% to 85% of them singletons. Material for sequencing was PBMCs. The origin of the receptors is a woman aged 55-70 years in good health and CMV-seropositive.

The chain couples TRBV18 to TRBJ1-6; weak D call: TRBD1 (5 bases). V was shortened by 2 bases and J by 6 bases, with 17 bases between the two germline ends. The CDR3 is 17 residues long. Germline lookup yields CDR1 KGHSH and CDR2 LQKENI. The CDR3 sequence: CASSPVATQGSNSPLHF. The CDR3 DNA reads TGTGCCAGCTCACCAGTCGCGACCCAGGGATCTAATTCACCCCTCCACTTT.

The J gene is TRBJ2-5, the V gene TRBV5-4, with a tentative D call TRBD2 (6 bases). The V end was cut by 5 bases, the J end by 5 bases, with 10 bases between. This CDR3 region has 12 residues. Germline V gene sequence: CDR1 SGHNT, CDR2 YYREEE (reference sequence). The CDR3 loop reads CASSRGEETQYF. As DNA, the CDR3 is TGTGCCAGCAGTCGCGGGGAGGAGACCCAGTACTTC.

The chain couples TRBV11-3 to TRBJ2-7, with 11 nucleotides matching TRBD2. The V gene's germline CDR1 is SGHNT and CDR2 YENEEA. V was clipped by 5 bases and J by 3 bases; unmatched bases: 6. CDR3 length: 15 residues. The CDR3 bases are TGTGCCAGCAGCCTGACCGGGACTAGCGGCTACGAGCAGTACTTC. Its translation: CASSLTGTSGYEQYF.

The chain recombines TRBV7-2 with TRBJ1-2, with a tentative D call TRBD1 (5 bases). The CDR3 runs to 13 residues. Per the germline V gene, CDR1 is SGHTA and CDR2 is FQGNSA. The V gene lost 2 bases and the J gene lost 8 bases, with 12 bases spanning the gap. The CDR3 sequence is CASSLYGGEGYTF. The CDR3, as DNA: TGTGCCAGCAGCTTATATGGAGGGGAGGGCTACACCTTC.

The CDR3 DNA reads as TGTGCCAGCAGTTACCAAGCCAGGAACCGGGAGCTGTTTTTT. Encoded protein: CASSYQARNRELFF. V usage is TRBV6-5 and J usage is TRBJ2-2, with no clear D. Germline values: CDR1 MNHEY, CDR2 SVGAGI. This CDR3 has 14 amino acids. V shed 2 bases and J shed 9 bases, with 13 bases lying between them.

CDR3 in amino acids: CASRPSGSIHEQYF. CDR3 bases: TGTGCCAGCAGGCCTAGCGGGAGCATCCACGAGCAGTACTTC. This sequence joins TRBV7-9 and TRBJ2-7; TRBD2 aligns across 10 bases. CDR1 is SEHNR and CDR2 is FQNEAQ in the germline V gene (reference sequence). Trimming at V came to 6 bases and at J to 5 bases, leaving 7 bases not matched to a gene. The CDR3 runs 14 residues.